This paragraph covers one T cell receptor (beta chain) sequence. As yet, its antigen is unknown. An end of the junction does not agree with germline; a read error may underlie this. PCR was performed a second time for roughly 7 to 12 cycles using a sample-barcoded 5' primer and a J-beta primer mix. TCRdb ran MiXCR on the 5' RACE reads and lists one entry per CDR3 protein. The sample has 2 million or so distinct CDR3 sequences, around half seen once; the top ten hold around 2.1%. These data come from a study of blood T cells in healthy people across ages. Study findings and constraints: In these data, TCR beta diversity tracked strongly with naive T cell percentage.

CDR1 is MNHEY, CDR2 SMNVEV, per germline (reference sequence). CDR3 size: 14 residues. The rearrangement joins TRBV27 to TRBJ2-2; D is perhaps TRBD1 (6 bases). What was sequenced was blood. The clonotype comes from a woman in her thirties or forties in good health. CDR3 region: CASSYGQLTGELFF. Here the CDR3 DNA reads TGCGCCAGCAGTTACGGACAGTTAACCGGGGAGCTGTTTTTT.